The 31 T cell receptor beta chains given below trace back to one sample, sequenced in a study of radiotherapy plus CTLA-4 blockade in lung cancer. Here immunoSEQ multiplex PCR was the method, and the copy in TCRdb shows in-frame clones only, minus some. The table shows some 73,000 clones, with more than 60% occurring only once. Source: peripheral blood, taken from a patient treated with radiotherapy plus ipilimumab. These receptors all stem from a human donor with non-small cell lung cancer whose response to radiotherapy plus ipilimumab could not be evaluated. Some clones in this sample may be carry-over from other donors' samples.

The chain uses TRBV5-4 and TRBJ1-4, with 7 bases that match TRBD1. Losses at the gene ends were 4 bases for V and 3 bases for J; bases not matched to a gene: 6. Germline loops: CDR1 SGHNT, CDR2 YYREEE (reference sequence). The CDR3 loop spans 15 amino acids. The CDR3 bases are TGTGCCAGCAGCCCTACAGGGGCAGCTAATGAAAAACTGTTTTTT. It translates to CASSPTGAANEKLFF.

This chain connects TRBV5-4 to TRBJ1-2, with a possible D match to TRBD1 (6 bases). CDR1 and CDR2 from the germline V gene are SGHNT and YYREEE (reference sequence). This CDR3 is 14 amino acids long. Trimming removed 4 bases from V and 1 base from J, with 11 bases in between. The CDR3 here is CASSVDSLNYGYTF. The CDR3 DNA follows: TGTGCCAGCAGCGTGGACAGCCTTAACTATGGCTACACCTTC.

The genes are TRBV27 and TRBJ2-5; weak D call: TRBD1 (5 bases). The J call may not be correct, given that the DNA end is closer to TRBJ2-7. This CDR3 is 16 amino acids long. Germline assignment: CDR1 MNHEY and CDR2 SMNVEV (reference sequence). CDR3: CASSFSLGRASYEQYF. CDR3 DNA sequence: TGTGCCAGCAGTTTTAGTCTGGGCAGGGCCTCCTACGAGCAGTACTTC.

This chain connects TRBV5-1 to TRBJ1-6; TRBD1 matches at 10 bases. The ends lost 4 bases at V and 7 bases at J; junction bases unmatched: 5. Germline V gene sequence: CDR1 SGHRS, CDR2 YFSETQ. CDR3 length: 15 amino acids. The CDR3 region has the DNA TGCGCCAGCAGCACTAGGACAGGGGGAAATTCACCCCTCCACTTT. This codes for CASSTRTGGNSPLHF.

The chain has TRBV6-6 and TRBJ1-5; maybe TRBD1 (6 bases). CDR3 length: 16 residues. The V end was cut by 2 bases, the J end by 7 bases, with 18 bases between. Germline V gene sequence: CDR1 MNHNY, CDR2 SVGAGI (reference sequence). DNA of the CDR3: TGTGCCAGCAGTTACCCCGGACAGATGCCAGCCCAGCCCCAGCATTTT. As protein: CASSYPGQMPAQPQHF.

Here the CDR3 DNA reads TGTGCCAGCAGTGAAACTAGACAGGGCTGGCCCCAGCATTTT. It encodes CASSETRQGWPQHF. The chain has TRBV2 and TRBJ1-5; 7 positions match TRBD1. The CDR3 sequence is 14 residues long. With 2 bases clipped from V and 9 bases from J, the junction kept 7 bases outside the gene matches. Germline CDR1 SNHLY, CDR2 FYNNEI.

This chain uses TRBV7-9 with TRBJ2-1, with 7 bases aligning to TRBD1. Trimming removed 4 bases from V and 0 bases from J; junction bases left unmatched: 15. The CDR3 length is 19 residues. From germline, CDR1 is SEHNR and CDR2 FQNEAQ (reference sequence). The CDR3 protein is CASSSRQGREGHSYNEQFF. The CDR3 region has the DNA TGTGCCAGCAGCTCGAGACAGGGCCGTGAGGGTCACTCCTACAATGAGCAGTTCTTC.

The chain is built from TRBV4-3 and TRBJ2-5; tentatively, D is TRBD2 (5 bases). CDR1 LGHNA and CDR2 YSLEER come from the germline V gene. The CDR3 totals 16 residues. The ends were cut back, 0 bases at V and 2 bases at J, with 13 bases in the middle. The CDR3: CASSQEAVSWQETQYF. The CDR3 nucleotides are TGCGCCAGCAGCCAAGAAGCGGTCAGTTGGCAAGAGACCCAGTACTTC.

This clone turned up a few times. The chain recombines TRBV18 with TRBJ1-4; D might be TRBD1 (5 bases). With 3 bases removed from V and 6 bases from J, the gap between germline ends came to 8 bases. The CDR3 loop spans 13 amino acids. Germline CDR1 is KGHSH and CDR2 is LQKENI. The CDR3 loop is CASSPWGYEKLFF. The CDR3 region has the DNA TGTGCCAGCTCACCCTGGGGCTATGAAAAACTGTTTTTT. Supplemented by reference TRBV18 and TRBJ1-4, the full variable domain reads NAGVMQNPRHLVRRRGQEARLRCSPMKGHSHVYWYRQLPEEGLKFMVYLQKENIIDESGMPKERFSAEFPKEGPSILRIQQVVRGDSAAYFCASSPWGYEKLFFGSGTQLSVL.

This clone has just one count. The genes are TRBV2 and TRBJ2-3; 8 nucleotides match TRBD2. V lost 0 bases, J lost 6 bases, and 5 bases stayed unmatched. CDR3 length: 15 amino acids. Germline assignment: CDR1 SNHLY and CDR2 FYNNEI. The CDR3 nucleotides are TGTGCCAGCAGTGAAGCCCTCCGCGGGGGGGATACGCAGTATTTT. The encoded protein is CASSEALRGGDTQYF.

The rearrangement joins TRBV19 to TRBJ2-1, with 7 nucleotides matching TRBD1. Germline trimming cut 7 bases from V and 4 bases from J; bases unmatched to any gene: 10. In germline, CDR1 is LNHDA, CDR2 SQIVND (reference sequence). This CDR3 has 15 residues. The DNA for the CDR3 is TGTGCCAGTACCCCCTTTGGGACAGCTTACAATGAGCAGTTCTTC. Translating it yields CASTPFGTAYNEQFF.

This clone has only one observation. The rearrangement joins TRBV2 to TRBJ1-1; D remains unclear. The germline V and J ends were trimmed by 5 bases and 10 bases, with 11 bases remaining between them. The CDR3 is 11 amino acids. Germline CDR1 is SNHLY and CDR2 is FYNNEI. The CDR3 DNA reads TGTGCCAGCAGTTTCGGAGTGGGAGCTTTCTTT. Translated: CASSFGVGAFF.

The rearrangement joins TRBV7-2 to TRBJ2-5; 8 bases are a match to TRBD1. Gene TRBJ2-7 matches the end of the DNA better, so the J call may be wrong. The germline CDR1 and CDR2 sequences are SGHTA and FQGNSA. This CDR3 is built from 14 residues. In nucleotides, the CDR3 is TGTGCCAGCAGCCGACAGGGGAGCTCCTACGAGCAGTACTTC. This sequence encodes CASSRQGSSYEQYF.

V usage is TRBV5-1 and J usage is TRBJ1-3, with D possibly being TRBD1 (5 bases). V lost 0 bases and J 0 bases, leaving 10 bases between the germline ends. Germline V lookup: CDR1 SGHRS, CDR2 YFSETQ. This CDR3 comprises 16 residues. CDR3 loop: CASSLGGASSGNTIYF. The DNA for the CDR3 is TGCGCCAGCAGCTTGGGTGGGGCAAGCTCTGGAAACACCATATATTTT. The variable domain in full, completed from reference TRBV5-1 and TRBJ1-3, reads KAGVTQTPRYLIKTRGQQVTLSCSPISGHRSVSWYQQTPGQGLQFLFEYFSETQRNKGNFPGRFSGRQFSNSRSEMNVSTLELGDSALYLCASSLGGASSGNTIYFGEGSWLTVV.

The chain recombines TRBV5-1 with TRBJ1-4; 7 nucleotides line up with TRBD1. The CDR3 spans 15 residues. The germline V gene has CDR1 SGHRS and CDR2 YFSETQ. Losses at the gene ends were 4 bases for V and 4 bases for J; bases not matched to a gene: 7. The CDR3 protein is CASSPQGGGNEKLFF. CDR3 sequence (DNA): TGCGCCAGCAGCCCCCAGGGGGGAGGTAATGAAAAACTGTTTTTT.

In nucleotides, the CDR3 is TGTGCCAGCAGCTCGGGGGTCAGAAACACCATATATTTT. Amino acid sequence: CASSSGVRNTIYF. The V gene is TRBV7-9, the J gene TRBJ1-3; possible D gene TRBD1, 5 bases. Per the germline V gene, CDR1 is SEHNR and CDR2 is FQNEAQ (reference sequence). V was clipped by 4 bases and J by 5 bases, with 9 bases between them. This CDR3 comprises 13 residues.

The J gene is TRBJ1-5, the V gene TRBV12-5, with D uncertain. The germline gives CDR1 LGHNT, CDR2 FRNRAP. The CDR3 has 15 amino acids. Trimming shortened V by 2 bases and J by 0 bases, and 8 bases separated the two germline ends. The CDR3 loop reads CASGLSSRSNQPQHF. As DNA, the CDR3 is TGTGCTAGTGGTTTGAGTTCGCGTAGCAATCAGCCCCAGCATTTT.

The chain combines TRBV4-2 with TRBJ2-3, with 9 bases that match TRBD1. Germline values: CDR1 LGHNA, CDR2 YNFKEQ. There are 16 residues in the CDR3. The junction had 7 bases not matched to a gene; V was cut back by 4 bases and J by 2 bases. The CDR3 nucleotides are TGTGCCAGCAGCCCATCTGACAGGGGGGACACAGATACGCAGTATTTT. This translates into CASSPSDRGDTDTQYF.

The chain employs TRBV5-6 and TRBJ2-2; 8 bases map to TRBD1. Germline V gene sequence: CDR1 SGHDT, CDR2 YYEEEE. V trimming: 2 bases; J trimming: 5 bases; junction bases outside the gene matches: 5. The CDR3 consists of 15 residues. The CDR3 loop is CASSFRTGRTGELFF. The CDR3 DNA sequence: TGTGCCAGCAGCTTCCGGACAGGGCGGACCGGGGAGCTGTTTTTT.

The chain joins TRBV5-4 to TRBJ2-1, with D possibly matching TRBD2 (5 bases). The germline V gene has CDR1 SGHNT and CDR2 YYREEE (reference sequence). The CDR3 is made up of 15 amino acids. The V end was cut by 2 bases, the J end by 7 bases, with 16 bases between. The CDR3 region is CASSLWTGAPNEQFF. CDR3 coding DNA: TGTGCCAGCAGCTTATGGACTGGCGCCCCAAATGAGCAGTTCTTC.

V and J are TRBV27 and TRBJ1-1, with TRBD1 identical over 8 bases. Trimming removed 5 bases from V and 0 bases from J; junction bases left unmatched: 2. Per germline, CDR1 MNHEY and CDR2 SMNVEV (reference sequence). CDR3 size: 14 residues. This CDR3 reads CASSKGQVNTEAFF. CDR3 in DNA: TGTGCCAGCAGTAAGGGACAGGTGAACACTGAAGCTTTCTTT.

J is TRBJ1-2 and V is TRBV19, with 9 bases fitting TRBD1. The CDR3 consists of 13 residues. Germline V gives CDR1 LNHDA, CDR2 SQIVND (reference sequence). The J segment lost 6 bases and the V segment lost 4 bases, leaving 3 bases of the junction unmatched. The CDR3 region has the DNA TGTGCCAGTAGTAACAGGGGGCTGGATGGCTACACCTTC. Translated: CASSNRGLDGYTF.

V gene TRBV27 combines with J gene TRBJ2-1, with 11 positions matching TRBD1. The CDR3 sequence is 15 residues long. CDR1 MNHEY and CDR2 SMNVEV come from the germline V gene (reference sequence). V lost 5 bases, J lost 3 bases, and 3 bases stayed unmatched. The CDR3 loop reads CASSTGTGGYNEQFF. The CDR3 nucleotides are TGTGCCAGCAGTACCGGGACAGGGGGCTACAATGAGCAGTTCTTC.

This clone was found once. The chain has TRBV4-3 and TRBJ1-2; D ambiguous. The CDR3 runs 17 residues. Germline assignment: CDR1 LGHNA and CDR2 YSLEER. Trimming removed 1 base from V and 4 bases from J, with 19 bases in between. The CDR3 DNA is TGCGCCAGCAGCCAAGTTGTAGCAGGAGGATTCGGCTATGGCTACACCTTC. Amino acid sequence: CASSQVVAGGFGYGYTF.

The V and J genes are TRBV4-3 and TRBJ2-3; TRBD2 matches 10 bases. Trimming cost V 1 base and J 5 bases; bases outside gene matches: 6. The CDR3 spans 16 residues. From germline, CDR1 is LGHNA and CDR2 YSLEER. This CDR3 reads CASSQGLAGNKDTQYF. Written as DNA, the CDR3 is TGCGCCAGCAGCCAAGGACTAGCGGGTAATAAAGATACGCAGTATTTT.

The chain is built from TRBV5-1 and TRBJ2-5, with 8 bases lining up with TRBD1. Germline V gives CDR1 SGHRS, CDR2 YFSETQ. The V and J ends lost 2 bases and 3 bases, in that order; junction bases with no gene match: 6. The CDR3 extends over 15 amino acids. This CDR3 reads CASSLAGTGEETQYF. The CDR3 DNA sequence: TGCGCCAGCAGCTTAGCCGGGACAGGTGAAGAGACCCAGTACTTC.

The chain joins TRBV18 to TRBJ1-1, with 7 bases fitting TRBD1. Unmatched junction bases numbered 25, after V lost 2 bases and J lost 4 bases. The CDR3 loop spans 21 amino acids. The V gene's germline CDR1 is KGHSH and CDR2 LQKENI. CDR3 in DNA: TGTGCCAGCTCACCAGCCCGGGACAGCTTCTACCAACTGCATGGGGGCACTGAAGCTTTCTTT. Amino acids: CASSPARDSFYQLHGGTEAFF.

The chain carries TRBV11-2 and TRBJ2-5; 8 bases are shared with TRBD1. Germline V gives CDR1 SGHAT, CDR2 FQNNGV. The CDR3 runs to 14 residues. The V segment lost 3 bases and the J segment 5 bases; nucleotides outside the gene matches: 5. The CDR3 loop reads CASSFGQGRETQYF. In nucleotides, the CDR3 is TGTGCCAGCAGCTTTGGACAGGGCAGGGAGACCCAGTACTTC.

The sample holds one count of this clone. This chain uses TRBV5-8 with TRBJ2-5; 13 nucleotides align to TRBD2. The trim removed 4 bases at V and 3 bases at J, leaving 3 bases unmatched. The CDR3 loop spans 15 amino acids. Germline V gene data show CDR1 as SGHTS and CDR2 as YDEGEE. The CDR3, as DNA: TGTGCCAGCAGCGCCGGGACTAGCGGGAAAGAGACCCAGTACTTC. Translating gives CASSAGTSGKETQYF.

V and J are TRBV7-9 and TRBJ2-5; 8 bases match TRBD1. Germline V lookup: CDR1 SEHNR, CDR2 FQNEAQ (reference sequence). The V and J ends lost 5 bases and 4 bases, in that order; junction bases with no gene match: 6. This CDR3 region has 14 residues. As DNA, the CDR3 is TGTGCCAGCAGCCAACTTACAGGGGGAGAGACCCAGTACTTC. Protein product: CASSQLTGGETQYF. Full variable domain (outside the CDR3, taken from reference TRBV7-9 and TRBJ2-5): DTGVSQNPRHKITKRGQNVTFRCDPISEHNRLYWYRQTLGQGPEFLTYFQNEAQLEKSRLLSDRFSAERPKGSFSTLEIQRTEQGDSAMYLCASSQLTGGETQYFGPGTRLLVL.

DNA of the CDR3: TGTGCCAGCAGCTTAATTAGCGGGGGCCAAGAGACCCAGTACTTC. This gives the protein CASSLISGGQETQYF. The V gene is TRBV7-2, the J gene TRBJ2-5, with 9 bases aligning to TRBD2. V lost 2 bases and J lost 1; bases outside the gene matches: 2. Per the germline V gene, CDR1 is SGHTA and CDR2 is FQGNSA. The CDR3 runs 15 residues.